These T cell receptor beta chains were read from a single sample in a study of T cell responses to AZD1222 COVID-19 vaccine. Assay used: immunoSEQ multiplex PCR; TCRdb lists only in-frame clones, some missing. This sample has 150,000 to 200,000 clones, with around 90% found just once. The specimen was peripheral blood, collected on day 0 of AZD1222 vaccination. These receptors were obtained from an adult in good health. Both conserved end residues are part of each CDR3. D genes are given only for firm matches. Expanded clones are given a class, and other clones once, few, many or no size at all.

-	-	16	TRBV11-1	TRBJ2-5	CASSTHLKGTQETQYF	TGTGCCAGCAGCACCCACCTAAAGGGGACCCAAGAGACCCAGTACTTC
-	-	15	TRBV24-1	TRBJ1-2	CATSDRRGSNYGYTF	TGTGCCACCAGTGACCGCAGGGGTTCCAACTATGGCTACACCTTC
-	-	14	TRBV6-2/TRBV6-3	TRBJ1-5	CASSSRQPNQPQHF	TGTGCCAGCAGTTCCCGACAGCCCAATCAGCCCCAGCATTTT
-	-	13	TRBV7-9	TRBJ1-1	CASSSNRVAEAFF	TGTGCCAGCAGCTCCAACCGGGTCGCTGAAGCTTTCTTT
-	-	14	TRBV28	TRBJ1-5	CASSLSGSTQPQHF	TGTGCCAGCAGTTTGAGTGGGAGTACTCAGCCCCAGCATTTT
few	-	13	TRBV7-2	TRBJ1-1	CASSLEQKGEAFF	TGTGCCAGCAGCTTAGAACAGAAGGGAGAAGCTTTCTTT
-	-	13	TRBV24-1	TRBJ1-5	CATSLRGNQPQHF	TGTGCCACCAGCTTAAGGGGGAATCAGCCCCAGCATTTT
-	-	11	TRBV28	TRBJ1-1	CASSLRFEAFF	TGTGCCAGCAGTTTAAGATTCGAAGCTTTCTTT
-	-	14	TRBV4-1	TRBJ2-5	CASSHVQGRETQYF	TGCGCCAGCAGCCATGTTCAGGGGCGAGAGACCCAGTACTTC
once	TRBD2	15	TRBV7-3	TRBJ2-1	CASSLSLAGGMEQFF	TGTGCCAGCAGCTTAAGTCTAGCGGGAGGAATGGAGCAGTTCTTC
-	TRBD2	15	TRBV18	TRBJ2-2	CASSPWAGDTGELFF	TGTGCCAGCTCACCGTGGGCGGGAGACACCGGGGAGCTGTTTTTT
-	-	15	TRBV11-3	TRBJ2-1	CASRQLGAATNEQFF	TGTGCCAGCAGACAACTAGGAGCGGCTACCAATGAGCAGTTCTTC
once	-	13	TRBV6-5	TRBJ1-1	CASSYAVNTEAFF	TGTGCCAGCAGTTACGCGGTGAACACTGAAGCTTTCTTT
-	-	15	TRBV10-3	TRBJ2-1	CAISESKGGQREQFF	TGTGCCATCAGTGAGTCGAAGGGGGGCCAGCGGGAGCAGTTCTTC
-	-	11	TRBV29-1	TRBJ2-7	CSVDFGYEQYF	TGCAGCGTTGATTTCGGCTACGAGCAGTACTTC
-	TRBD1	16	TRBV25-1	TRBJ1-2	CASSDNSGTGIYGYTF	TGTGCCAGCAGTGACAACTCCGGGACAGGGATTTATGGCTACACCTTC
-	-	16	TRBV7-2	TRBJ1-6	CASSFTGTGSISPLHF	TGTGCCAGCAGCTTCACCGGGACTGGCTCCATTTCACCCCTCCACTTT
-	-	13	TRBV29-1	TRBJ1-2	CSVEDDRNYGYTF	TGCAGCGTTGAAGACGACAGGAACTATGGCTACACCTTC
once	TRBD1	16	TRBV7-6	TRBJ2-1	CASSSVRASGGNEQFF	TGTGCCAGCAGCAGCGTCCGGGCTTCAGGGGGCAATGAGCAGTTCTTC
-	-	16	TRBV19	TRBJ1-5	CASSIGGGYSNQPQHF	TGTGCCAGTAGTATAGGAGGAGGGTATAGCAATCAGCCCCAGCATTTT
once	TRBD2	15	TRBV6-5	TRBJ2-1	CASSNGTSGLNEQFF	TGTGCCAGCAGCAACGGGACTAGCGGCCTCAATGAGCAGTTCTTC
-	-	14	TRBV28	TRBJ1-1	CASSFRGEDTEAFF	TGTGCCAGCAGTTTCAGGGGCGAGGACACTGAAGCTTTCTTT
-	-	13	TRBV4-1	TRBJ1-2	CASSQDRGYGYTF	TGCGCCAGCAGCCAAGATCGGGGGTATGGCTACACCTTC
-	TRBD1	14	TRBV7-2	TRBJ1-2	CASSAPRGNYGYTF	TGTGCCAGCAGCGCACCCAGGGGGAACTATGGCTACACCTTC
-	-	14	TRBV30	TRBJ1-2	CAWSLGLERYGYTF	TGTGCCTGGAGTTTGGGGTTAGAACGCTATGGCTACACCTTC
-	TRBD1	13	TRBV19	TRBJ1-5	CASSLGQVQPQHF	TGTGCCAGTAGTTTAGGACAGGTTCAGCCCCAGCATTTT
-	TRBD2	16	TRBV28	TRBJ2-2	CASSPLAGPNTGELFF	TGTGCCAGCAGTCCGCTAGCGGGTCCGAACACCGGGGAGCTGTTTTTT
-	-	13	TRBV6-5	TRBJ1-1	CASSRQVNTEAFF	TGTGCCAGCAGCCGACAGGTGAACACTGAAGCTTTCTTT
-	-	14	TRBV15	TRBJ1-5	CATSSTWGGQPQHF	TGTGCCACCAGCAGTACGTGGGGTGGGCAGCCCCAGCATTTT
-	-	18	TRBV28	TRBJ2-5	CASSIRGAGTGNQETQYF	TGTGCCAGCAGTATTAGGGGGGCCGGGACGGGTAACCAAGAGACCCAGTACTTC
once	-	14	TRBV7-6	TRBJ1-1	CASSLAGMNTEAFF	TGTGCCAGCAGCTTAGCTGGGATGAACACTGAAGCTTTCTTT
few	TRBD2	15	TRBV5-1	TRBJ2-2	CASSPTAGGPGELFF	TGCGCCAGCAGCCCCACAGCGGGGGGGCCCGGGGAGCTGTTTTTT
-	TRBD1	14	TRBV2	TRBJ2-5	CASRGQGVGETQYF	TGTGCCAGCAGGGGACAGGGAGTGGGAGAGACCCAGTACTTC
-	-	12	TRBV12-3/TRBV12-4	TRBJ1-1	CASSLWGSEAFF	TGTGCCAGCAGTTTATGGGGATCTGAAGCTTTCTTT
-	-	15	TRBV9	TRBJ1-1	CASSVDSSINTEAFF	TGTGCCAGCAGCGTAGACAGCAGCATTAACACTGAAGCTTTCTTT
once	-	15	TRBV7-9	TRBJ1-6	CASSAGTNSNSPLHF	TGTGCCAGCAGTGCCGGGACAAATAGTAATTCACCCCTCCACTTT
-	-	13	TRBV29-1	TRBJ1-2	CSAVGGVGHGYTF	TGCAGCGCCGTTGGGGGGGTAGGCCATGGCTACACCTTC
-	TRBD2	15	TRBV6-5	TRBJ2-1	CATTTGTSSYNEQFF	TGTGCCACGACTACCGGGACTAGCTCCTACAATGAGCAGTTCTTC
-	TRBD1	14	TRBV7-9	TRBJ1-2	CASSLGQGAKGYTF	TGTGCCAGCAGCTTAGGACAGGGGGCAAAGGGCTACACCTTC
-	TRBD2	15	TRBV5-1	TRBJ2-1	CASSQTSGSGNEQFF	TGCGCCAGCAGCCAAACTAGCGGGAGTGGAAATGAGCAGTTCTTC
once	-	14	TRBV24-1	TRBJ1-1	CATRDTGKNTEAFF	TGTGCCACCAGAGATACAGGGAAGAACACTGAAGCTTTCTTT
-	TRBD1	14	TRBV19	TRBJ1-1	CASSTRQGVSEAFF	TGTGCCAGTAGTACTCGACAGGGTGTTTCTGAAGCTTTCTTT
-	TRBD2	16	TRBV9	TRBJ2-1	CASSAPSGRNYNEQFF	TGTGCCAGCAGCGCGCCGAGCGGGAGGAACTACAATGAGCAGTTCTTC
-	-	14	TRBV27	TRBJ1-4	CASSLGPQAEKLFF	TGTGCCAGCAGTTTAGGACCCCAGGCTGAAAAACTGTTTTTT
-	-	17	TRBV18	TRBJ1-3	CASSPGYDRSSGNTIYF	TGTGCCAGCTCCCCAGGTTATGACAGGTCCTCTGGAAACACCATATATTTT
-	TRBD1	14	TRBV30	TRBJ2-2	CASSGTGFTGELFF	TGTGCCTCTTCCGGGACAGGGTTCACCGGGGAGCTGTTTTTT
few	TRBD1	16	TRBV7-6	TRBJ2-1	CASSARTGGGRDEQFF	TGTGCCAGCAGCGCCAGGACAGGGGGCGGAAGAGATGAGCAGTTCTTC
-	-	18	TRBV5-8	TRBJ1-4	CASSLGTAAGLGNEKLFF	TGTGCCAGCAGCTTGGGGACAGCAGCCGGGCTGGGAAATGAAAAACTGTTTTTT
-	TRBD1	13	TRBV6-6	TRBJ2-7	CASSTGAVGEQYF	TGTGCCAGCAGTACAGGGGCCGTGGGCGAGCAGTACTTC
-	-	12	TRBV27	TRBJ1-6	CASSDYNSPLHF	TGTGCCAGCAGTGATTATAATTCACCCCTCCACTTT
-	-	11	TRBV19	TRBJ1-1	CASSMTAEAFF	TGTGCCAGTAGCATGACAGCCGAAGCTTTCTTT
-	TRBD2	15	TRBV3-1/TRBV3-2	TRBJ2-2	CASSPGLAGGRELFF	TGTGCCAGCAGCCCGGGACTAGCGGGAGGCCGGGAGCTGTTTTTT
-	TRBD1	16	TRBV11-2	TRBJ2-7	CASSSSVGTGSYEQYF	TGTGCCAGCAGCTCGTCGGTAGGGACAGGGTCGTACGAGCAGTACTTC
-	-	13	TRBV28	TRBJ2-7	CASTGAGSYEQYF	TGTGCCAGCACCGGGGCGGGGAGTTACGAGCAGTACTTC
few	-	16	TRBV5-6	TRBJ1-6	CASSPIRSSYNSPLHF	TGTGCCAGCAGCCCGATCAGGAGCTCCTATAATTCACCCCTCCACTTT
-	-	15	TRBV10-3	TRBJ1-3	CAISEGSTSGNTIYF	TGTGCCATCAGTGAGGGGAGTACCTCTGGAAACACCATATATTTT
-	-	10	TRBV29-1	TRBJ2-7	CSVGSYEQYF	TGCAGCGTTGGGTCCTACGAGCAGTACTTC
-	-	14	TRBV30	TRBJ1-3	CAWSGGHSGNTIYF	TGTGCCTGGAGTGGGGGCCACTCTGGAAACACCATATATTTT
-	-	17	TRBV7-3	TRBJ2-2	CASSSSRSALNTGELFF	TGTGCCAGCAGCTCCTCCAGGAGCGCACTGAACACCGGGGAGCTGTTTTTT